The 14 T cell receptor beta chains below were found in one sample sequenced in a study of OX40 agonist ivuxolimab in advanced cancers. Libraries were prepared by immunoSEQ multiplex PCR; TCRdb keeps only in-frame clonotypes and omits some of them. The table includes approximately 72,000 clones, 84% detected once. The input for sequencing was CD4+ or CD8+ T cells sorted from blood, taken in a trial of the OX40 agonist ivuxolimab. The receptors were gathered from an adult with an advanced solid tumor such as melanoma, head and neck, liver or kidney cancer.

The V call is TRBV28, the J call TRBJ2-1; 12 bases map to TRBD2. CDR1 and CDR2 (germline): MDHEN, SYDVKM. The CDR3 sequence is 14 residues long. V was pared by 10 bases and J by 8 bases, with 9 bases of the junction left unmatched. Here the CDR3 DNA reads TGTGCCACAGGGGGGACTAGCGGGCCATATGAGCAGTTCTTC. Translation gives CATGGTSGPYEQFF.

This clone was counted many times. CDR3: CASSDSTSGGDTQYF. The CDR3 DNA follows: TGTGCCAGCAGTGACTCGACTAGCGGGGGGGATACGCAGTATTTT. The chain recombines TRBV6-4 with TRBJ2-3, with 13 bases lining up with TRBD2. Germline values: CDR1 MRHNA, CDR2 SNTAGT. Trimming at V came to 0 bases and at J to 6 bases, leaving 0 bases not matched to a gene. There are 15 residues in the CDR3.

The V call is TRBV5-6, the J call TRBJ1-5, with D unresolved. Germline V gene sequence: CDR1 SGHDT, CDR2 YYEEEE. Trimming stripped 1 base from V and 6 bases from J, with 17 bases between. This CDR3 is built from 16 residues. CDR3 nucleotide sequence: TGTGCCAGCAGCTTGTTAGTTGGCAATAGGGTTCAGCCCCAGCATTTT. Protein product: CASSLLVGNRVQPQHF.

V and J are TRBV15 and TRBJ2-7; D is unclear. The V end lost 1 base, the J end lost 7 bases, and 8 bases lay between the germline ends. CDR3 length: 12 amino acids. CDR1 and CDR2 from the germline V gene are LNHNV and YYDKDF (reference sequence). The CDR3 is CATSRVVGEQYF. The CDR3 coding sequence is TGTGCCACCAGCAGAGTAGTAGGGGAGCAGTACTTC.

This chain links TRBV5-4 with TRBJ2-7, with 10 positions matching TRBD1. The J segment lost 5 bases and the V segment lost 3 bases, leaving 11 bases of the junction unmatched. The length of the CDR3 is 16 residues. CDR1 and CDR2 from the germline V gene are SGHNT and YYREEE (reference sequence). CDR3 nucleotide sequence: TGTGCCAGCAGCTCCAAAACCGGGACAGGGGACCACGAGCAGTACTTC. Translating it yields CASSSKTGTGDHEQYF.

This clone was counted a single time. The chain carries TRBV7-2 and TRBJ2-1; 15 bases align to TRBD2. The J segment lost 9 bases and the V segment lost 5 bases, leaving 11 bases of the junction unmatched. The CDR3 totals 17 residues. Per germline, CDR1 SGHTA and CDR2 FQGNSA. The chain's CDR3 is CASSLRTSGGVSGEQFF. In DNA, the CDR3 is TGTGCCAGCAGCCTTCGGACTAGCGGGGGGGTTAGTGGTGAGCAGTTCTTC.

J is TRBJ2-1 and V is TRBV7-9; D assignment may be TRBD1 or TRBD2 (6 bases each). CDR1 is SEHNR and CDR2 is FQNEAQ in the germline V gene (reference sequence). The V end was cut by 5 bases, the J end by 8 bases, with 22 bases between. The CDR3 runs to 16 residues. Here the CDR3 DNA reads TGTGCCAGCAGCCGGTCGGGGGCTAGACGTCGGGATGAGCAGTTCTTC. It is translated as CASSRSGARRRDEQFF.

V usage is TRBV11-2 and J usage is TRBJ1-1; no firm D call. Germline lookup yields CDR1 SGHAT and CDR2 FQNNGV. CDR3 length equals 13 residues. The V gene lost 6 bases and the J gene lost 1 base, with 9 bases spanning the gap. The CDR3 nucleotides are TGTGCCAGCAGTAGAATGGGGAACACTGAAGCTTTCTTT. Encoded protein: CASSRMGNTEAFF.

The chain couples TRBV7-8 to TRBJ2-5, with 14 bases fitting TRBD2. V was clipped by 7 bases and J by 1 base; unmatched bases: 14. There are 19 residues in the CDR3. From germline, CDR1 is SGHVS and CDR2 FQNEAQ. As DNA, the CDR3 is TGTGCCAGCATAAATACTAGACTAGCGGGGGGGCCGATCCAAGAGACCCAGTACTTC. It codes for CASINTRLAGGPIQETQYF.

This chain connects TRBV5-4 to TRBJ2-1; D is possibly TRBD2 (6 bases). CDR1 and CDR2 (germline): SGHNT, YYREEE (reference sequence). This CDR3 is 13 amino acids long. Trimming removed 1 base at V and 8 bases at J, with 10 bases between. The CDR3 is CASSLISGDEQFF. Here the CDR3 DNA reads TGTGCCAGCAGCTTGATTAGCGGCGATGAGCAGTTCTTC.

The chain joins TRBV2 to TRBJ1-3; no reliable D call. Germline assignment: CDR1 SNHLY and CDR2 FYNNEI. The CDR3 covers 16 residues. V was pared by 3 bases and J by 0 bases, with 12 bases between. CDR3 bases: TGTGCCAGCAGTGAGATGACTGGCTCCTCTGGAAACACCATATATTTT. Translation gives CASSEMTGSSGNTIYF.

The chain carries TRBV5-1 and TRBJ2-3; TRBD1 might be the D (5 bases). CDR1 and CDR2 from the germline V gene are SGHRS and YFSETQ. V shed 0 bases and J shed 9 bases, with 11 bases lying between them. The CDR3 length is 13 residues. CDR3 loop: CASSLDEPGTQYF. The CDR3 bases are TGCGCCAGCAGCTTGGATGAGCCAGGGACGCAGTATTTT.

CDR3 region: CASSLTETNTGELFF. In nucleotides, the CDR3 is TGTGCCAGCAGTCTCACAGAGACTAACACCGGGGAGCTGTTTTTT. The V and J genes are TRBV28 and TRBJ2-2; no reliable D call. V was clipped by 5 bases and J by 2 bases, with 12 bases between them. Germline CDR1 and CDR2: MDHEN and SYDVKM. There are 15 residues in the CDR3.

CDR3 residues: CATDRGTYNEQFF. CDR3 in DNA: TGTGCCACCGACAGGGGAACCTACAATGAGCAGTTCTTC. V gene TRBV28 combines with J gene TRBJ2-1; 8 positions match TRBD1. CDR1 and CDR2 from the germline V gene are MDHEN and SYDVKM. Germline trimming cut 10 bases from V and 2 bases from J; bases unmatched to any gene: 4. CDR3 length: 13 amino acids.